A single sample is the source of the 4 T cell receptor beta chains below, sequenced in a study of T cells expressing NK-cell markers. TCRdb reanalyzed the 5' RACE reads and collapses them to one entry per CDR3 protein, without DNA. The sample's table shows about 550,000 distinct CDR3 sequences. The source material was blood T cells: a sorted CD56 or NKG2C T cell subset, CD4+ or CD8+ T cells, or bulk PBMC T cells (not recorded which). These receptors came from a man in his late teens or twenties in good health.

The chain has TRBV10-3 and TRBJ1-5. The CDR3 sequence is 13 residues long. Germline CDR1 is ENHRY and CDR2 is SYGVKD. The CDR3 is CAISAGLDQPQHF.

V and J are TRBV29-1 and TRBJ2-1; absent DNA, TCRdb's TRBD2 call cannot be checked. The CDR3 length is 18 residues. From germline, CDR1 is SQVTM and CDR2 ANQGSEA. The chain's CDR3 is CSVDERPGLAGSYNEQFF.

The CDR3 reads CASSYSETHGYTF. The gene calls are TRBV6-9 and TRBJ1-2. Germline CDR1 reads MNHGY; CDR2 reads SVAAGI. The CDR3 covers 13 residues.

V is TRBV12-3 or TRBV12-4 and J is TRBJ2-5; TCRdb's D call of TRBD2 is untestable without DNA. The CDR3 totals 13 residues. The CDR3 region is CASRKNGGETQYF.